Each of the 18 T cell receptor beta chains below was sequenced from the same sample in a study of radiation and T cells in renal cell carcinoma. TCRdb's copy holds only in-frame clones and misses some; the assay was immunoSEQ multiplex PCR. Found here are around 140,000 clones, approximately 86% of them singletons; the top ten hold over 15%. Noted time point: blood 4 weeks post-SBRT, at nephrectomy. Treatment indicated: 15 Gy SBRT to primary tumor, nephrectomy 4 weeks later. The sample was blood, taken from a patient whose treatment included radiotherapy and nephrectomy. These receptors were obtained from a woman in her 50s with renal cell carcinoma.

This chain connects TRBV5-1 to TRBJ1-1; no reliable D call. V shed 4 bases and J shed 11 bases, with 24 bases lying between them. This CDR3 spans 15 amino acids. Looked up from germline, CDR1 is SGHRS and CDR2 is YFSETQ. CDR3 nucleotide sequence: TGCGCCAGCAGCCCGGGCCACAACCCATTAGGTGGGGCTTTCTTT. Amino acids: CASSPGHNPLGGAFF. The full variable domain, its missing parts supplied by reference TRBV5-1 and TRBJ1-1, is KAGVTQTPRYLIKTRGQQVTLSCSPISGHRSVSWYQQTPGQGLQFLFEYFSETQRNKGNFPGRFSGRQFSNSRSEMNVSTLELGDSALYLCASSPGHNPLGGAFFGQGTRLTVV.

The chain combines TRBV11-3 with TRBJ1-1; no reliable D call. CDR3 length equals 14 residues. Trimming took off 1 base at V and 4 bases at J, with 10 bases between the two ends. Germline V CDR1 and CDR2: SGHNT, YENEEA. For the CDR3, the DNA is TGTGCCAGCAGCTTAGGAGCTGTCGGCACTGAAGCTTTCTTT. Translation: CASSLGAVGTEAFF.

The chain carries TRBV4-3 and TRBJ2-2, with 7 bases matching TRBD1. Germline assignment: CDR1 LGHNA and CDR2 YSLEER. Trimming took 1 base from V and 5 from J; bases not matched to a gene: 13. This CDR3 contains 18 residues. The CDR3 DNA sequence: TGCGCCAGCAGCCAAGCCACAGGGAAGGGGGCGAGGACCGGGGAGCTGTTTTTT. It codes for CASSQATGKGARTGELFF.

The CDR3 region is CASSIVPREAPHEQFF. As DNA, the CDR3 is TGTGCCAGTAGTATAGTTCCGCGGGAGGCACCCCACGAGCAGTTCTTC. The chain is built from TRBV19 and TRBJ2-1, with 8 nucleotides matching TRBD2. The CDR3 contains 16 residues. V was clipped by 1 base and J by 10 bases; unmatched bases: 12. Per the germline V gene, CDR1 is LNHDA and CDR2 is SQIVND (reference sequence).

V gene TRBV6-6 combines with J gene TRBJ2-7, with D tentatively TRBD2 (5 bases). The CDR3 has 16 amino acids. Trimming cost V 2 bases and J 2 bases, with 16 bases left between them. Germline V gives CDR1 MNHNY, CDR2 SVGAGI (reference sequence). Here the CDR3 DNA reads TGTGCCAGCAGTTACCCGGCGTCTGGGAGTCCCTACGAGCAGTACTTC. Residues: CASSYPASGSPYEQYF.

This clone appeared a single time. The CDR3 reads CASSQDVGQGTNTIYF. The CDR3 DNA is TGCGCCAGCAGCCAAGATGTAGGACAGGGGACCAACACCATATATTTT. The chain combines TRBV4-3 with TRBJ1-3, with TRBD1 identical over 9 bases. This CDR3 is built from 16 residues. With 0 bases clipped from V and 7 bases from J, the junction kept 7 bases outside the gene matches. Per the germline V gene, CDR1 is LGHNA and CDR2 is YSLEER.

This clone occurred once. The CDR3 protein is CASSAALAVNEQFF. The CDR3 DNA is TGTGCCAGCAGCGCCGCGCTAGCAGTCAATGAGCAGTTCTTC. The V call is TRBV7-2, the J call TRBJ2-1, with a possible D match to TRBD2 (5 bases). Trimming took off 5 bases at V and 6 bases at J, with 14 bases between the two ends. The CDR3 extends over 14 amino acids. Germline CDR1 is SGHTA and CDR2 is FQGNSA.

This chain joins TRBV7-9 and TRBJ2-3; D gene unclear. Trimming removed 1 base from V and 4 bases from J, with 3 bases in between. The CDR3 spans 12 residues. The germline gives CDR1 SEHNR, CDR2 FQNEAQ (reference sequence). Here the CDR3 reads CASSLGADTQYF. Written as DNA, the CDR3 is TGTGCCAGCAGCTTAGGGGCAGATACGCAGTATTTT.

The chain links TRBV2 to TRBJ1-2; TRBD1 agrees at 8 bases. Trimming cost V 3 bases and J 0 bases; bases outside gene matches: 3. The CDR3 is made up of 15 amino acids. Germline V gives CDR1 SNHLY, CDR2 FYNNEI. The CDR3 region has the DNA TGTGCCAGCAGTGACGACAGGGGCACTAACTATGGCTACACCTTC. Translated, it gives CASSDDRGTNYGYTF.

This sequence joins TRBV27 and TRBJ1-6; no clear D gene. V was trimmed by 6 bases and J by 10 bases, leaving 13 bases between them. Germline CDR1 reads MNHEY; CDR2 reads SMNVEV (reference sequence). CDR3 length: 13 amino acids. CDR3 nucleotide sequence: TGTGCCAGCAGAGTAGGCTTCTCCTCACCCCTCCACTTT. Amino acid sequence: CASRVGFSSPLHF.

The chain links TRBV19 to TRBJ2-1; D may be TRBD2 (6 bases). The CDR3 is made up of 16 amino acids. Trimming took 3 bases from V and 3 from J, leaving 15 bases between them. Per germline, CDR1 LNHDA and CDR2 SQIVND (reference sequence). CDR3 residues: CASSIRGGGFYNEQFF. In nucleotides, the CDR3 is TGTGCCAGTAGTATTCGTGGGGGAGGCTTCTACAATGAGCAGTTCTTC. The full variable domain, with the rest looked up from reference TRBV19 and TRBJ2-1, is DGGITQSPKYLFRKEGQNVTLSCEQNLNHDAMYWYRQDPGQGLRLIYYSQIVNDFQKGDIAEGYSVSREKKESFPLTVTSAQKNPTAFYLCASSIRGGGFYNEQFFGPGTRLTVL.

The CDR3 nucleotides are TGTGCCAGCAGGACCGGGACTAGCGGCACCGGGGAGCTGTTTTTT. Encoded protein: CASRTGTSGTGELFF. The chain uses TRBV27 and TRBJ2-2; TRBD2 aligns across 11 bases. Germline V gene lookup returns CDR1 MNHEY and CDR2 SMNVEV (reference sequence). The CDR3 is 15 amino acids. V lost 6 bases to trimming and J lost 4 bases; unmatched junction nucleotides: 4.

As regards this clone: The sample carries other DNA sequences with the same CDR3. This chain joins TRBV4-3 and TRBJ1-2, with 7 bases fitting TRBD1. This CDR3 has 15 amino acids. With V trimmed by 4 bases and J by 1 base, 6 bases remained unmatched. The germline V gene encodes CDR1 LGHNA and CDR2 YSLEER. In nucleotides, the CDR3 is TGCGCCAGCAGCCCAGGGACAGTTATTAACTATGGCTACACCTTC. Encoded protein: CASSPGTVINYGYTF.

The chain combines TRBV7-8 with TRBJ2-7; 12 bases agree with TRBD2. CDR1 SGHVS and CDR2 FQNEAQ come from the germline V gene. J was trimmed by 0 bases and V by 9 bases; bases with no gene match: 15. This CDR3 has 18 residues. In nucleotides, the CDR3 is TGTGCCAGACTCGTCCCGGGACTAGCGGGTAAGAGCTCCTACGAGCAGTACTTC. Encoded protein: CARLVPGLAGKSSYEQYF.

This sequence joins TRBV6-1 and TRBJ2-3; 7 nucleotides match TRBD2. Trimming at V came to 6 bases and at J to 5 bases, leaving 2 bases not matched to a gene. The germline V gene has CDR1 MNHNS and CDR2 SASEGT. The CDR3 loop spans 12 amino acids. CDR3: CASRRTRDTQYF. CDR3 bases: TGTGCCAGCAGGCGGACTAGAGATACGCAGTATTTT.

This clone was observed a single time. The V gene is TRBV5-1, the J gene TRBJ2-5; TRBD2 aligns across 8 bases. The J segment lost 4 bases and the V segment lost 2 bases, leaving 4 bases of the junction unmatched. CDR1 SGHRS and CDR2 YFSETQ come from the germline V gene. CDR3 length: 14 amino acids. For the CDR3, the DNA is TGCGCCAGCAGCTTAAGCGGGAGTGCAGAGACCCAGTACTTC. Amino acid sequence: CASSLSGSAETQYF. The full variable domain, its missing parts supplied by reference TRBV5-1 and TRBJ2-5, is KAGVTQTPRYLIKTRGQQVTLSCSPISGHRSVSWYQQTPGQGLQFLFEYFSETQRNKGNFPGRFSGRQFSNSRSEMNVSTLELGDSALYLCASSLSGSAETQYFGPGTRLLVL.

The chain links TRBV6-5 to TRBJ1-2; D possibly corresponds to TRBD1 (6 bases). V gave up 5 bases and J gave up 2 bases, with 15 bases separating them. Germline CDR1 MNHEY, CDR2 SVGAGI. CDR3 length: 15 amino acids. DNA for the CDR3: TGTGCCAGCAGTGGGCCGCGGGGGCCGAACTATGGCTACACCTTC. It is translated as CASSGPRGPNYGYTF.

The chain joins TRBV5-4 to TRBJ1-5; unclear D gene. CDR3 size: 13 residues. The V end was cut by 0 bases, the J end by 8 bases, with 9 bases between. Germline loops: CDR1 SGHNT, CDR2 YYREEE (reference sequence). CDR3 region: CASSLGQDKPQHF. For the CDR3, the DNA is TGTGCCAGCAGCTTGGGGCAGGATAAGCCCCAGCATTTT. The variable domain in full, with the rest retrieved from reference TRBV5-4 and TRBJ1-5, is ETGVTQSPTHLIKTRGQQVTLRCSSQSGHNTVSWYQQALGQGPQFIFQYYREEENGRGNFPPRFSGLQFPNYSSELNVNALELDDSALYLCASSLGQDKPQHFGDGTRLSIL.